This T cell receptor (beta chain) is drawn from a study of cytomegalovirus exposure and HLA in healthy donors. Study overall: As an earlier analysis found, about 190 million T cells yielded around 110 million unique TCR beta sequences.

The germline gives CDR1 SGHRS, CDR2 YFSETQ. The CDR3 consists of 14 residues. V dropped 2 bases and J dropped 1; count of bases not matched to a gene: 3. Study-wide points: The majority of TCR sequences were rare, yet some public TCRs appeared in many donors. A previous analysis found most TCR beta V segments productive roughly 87% or roughly 30% of the time.

The PCR made use of 60 Vbeta and 13 Jbeta primers. Measured with immunoSEQ multiplex PCR; TCRdb has only the in-frame clones, and not every one. The table has under 200,000 clones, 84% seen once; the top ten hold under 1.1%. Notes on this clone: Its antigen is not identified. Other DNA sequences in this sample translate to the same CDR3.

The specimen was PBMCs. The source is a man aged 30 to 45 in good health and CMV-seronegative. The chain links TRBV5-1 to TRBJ2-7, with 7 nucleotides matching TRBD2. The CDR3 DNA reads TGCGCCAGCAGCTTAGCGGGGAGGTCCTACGAGCAGTACTTC. Protein: CASSLAGRSYEQYF.